Reported below is one TCR beta chain. The data originate from a study of blood T cell repertoires in COVID-19. Study overall: T cells, B-cell-depleted T cells, or PBMCs provided the cDNA or gDNA that served as material.

Germline trimming cut 5 bases from V and 6 bases from J; bases unmatched to any gene: 9. Per germline, CDR1 SGHVS and CDR2 FQNEAQ. The CDR3 is made up of 14 amino acids. Original data processing: How many nucleated cells were present was estimated from reference gene primer amplification. The table came from immunoSEQ multiplex PCR; TCRdb's copy has only in-frame clones and leaves some out. V, J and clone size were drawn from that table, and D and trimming were deduced from the DNA. This table holds about 98,000 clones, about nine tenths found once. The clonotype originates from a woman in her fifties or sixties with COVID-19, enrolled during active disease. This chain connects TRBV7-8 to TRBJ2-7, with TRBD1 matching 8 bases. The material sequenced was peripheral blood. The CDR3: CASSPEDRALEQYF. In DNA form, the CDR3 reads TGTGCCAGCAGCCCGGAGGACAGGGCCCTCGAGCAGTACTTC.